This T cell receptor beta chain was identified during a study of OX40 agonist ivuxolimab in advanced cancers. Study results and limitations: CD4+ and CD8+ blood T cells expanded clonally by week 6 at 0.1 to 3.0 mg/kg.

The CDR3 has 12 residues. Germline V gene sequence: CDR1 MDHEN, CDR2 SYDVKM. Trimming removed 1 base at V and 3 bases at J, with 3 bases between. Regarding this clone: Its matching antigen is unknown.

Here immunoSEQ multiplex PCR was the method, and the copy in TCRdb shows in-frame clones only, minus some. The table records about 90,000 clones, roughly 90% of them present only once. The chain combines TRBV28 with TRBJ2-5, with D unresolved. The sequences come from CD4+ or CD8+ T cells sorted from blood, collected in a trial of the OX40 agonist ivuxolimab. The sequence derives from an adult with an advanced solid tumor such as melanoma, head and neck, liver or kidney cancer. CDR3 in amino acids: CASSLYEETQYF. CDR3 bases: TGTGCCAGCAGTTTATACGAAGAGACCCAGTACTTC.